The text below deals with one TCR beta chain. No antigen is known for it. The PCR made use of 60 Vbeta and 13 Jbeta primers. Method: immunoSEQ multiplex PCR; TCRdb's copy keeps in-frame clones and lacks some. Among around 150,000 clones listed, approximately 77% were seen once. The data derive from a study of cytomegalovirus exposure and HLA in healthy donors. Overall study: Previous work identified roughly 120 million unique TCR beta sequences from around 200 million T cells. Among the 400 or so donors who were genotyped, about 84% fell in the genetic ancestry cluster that is associated with self-reported Caucasian donors.

Notes on the study in general: The classifier, whose performance was assessed in both the original and validation cohorts, reportedly diagnosed cytomegalovirus status with high specificity and sensitivity.

Unmatched junction bases numbered 5, after V lost 5 bases and J lost 2 bases. The length of the CDR3 is 14 residues. Germline V CDR1 and CDR2: SGHRS, YFSETQ. The rearrangement joins TRBV5-1 to TRBJ1-2; 8 bases fit TRBD1. The sequencing sample was made of PBMCs. This TCR came from a woman between 40 and 50 years old in good health and CMV-seronegative. This CDR3 reads CASRTTGENYGYTF. CDR3 bases: TGCGCCAGCAGGACGACAGGGGAAAACTATGGCTACACCTTC.